This T cell receptor (beta chain) was retrieved from a study of T cell responses to AZD1222 COVID-19 vaccine. Findings of the study overall: Vaccine-associated CD4 TCRs spanned spike, dominant at 160-218 and 743-854. Repertoires were obtained only post-peak T cell response. White British ancestry dominated among donors, who included more females, and clonal diversity was possibly underestimated. Spike-specific TCR breadth and depth both grew after two AZD1222 doses.

This clone was picked up one time. Its antigen is as yet unknown. Germline lookup yields CDR1 SEHNR and CDR2 FQNEAQ (reference sequence). The CDR3 loop spans 13 amino acids. The V end was cut by 6 bases, the J end by 3 bases, with 11 bases between. Here immunoSEQ multiplex PCR was the method, and the copy in TCRdb shows in-frame clones only, minus some. This sample has approximately 90,000 clones, with around nine tenths found just once. This receptor was obtained from an adult in good health. V gene TRBV7-9 combines with J gene TRBJ1-2; no clear D. The specimen was peripheral blood, collected on day 0 of AZD1222 vaccination. The CDR3 DNA reads TGTGCCAGCAGACCTGATACAGACTATGGCTACACCTTC. This sequence encodes CASRPDTDYGYTF.